The 12 T cell receptor beta chains listed next were all sequenced from one sample in a study of T cells in Graves' hyperthyroidism and ophthalmopathy. Amplification targeted TCR beta CDR3 regions from RNA transcripts. Using the HTBI primer set, a first-round RT-PCR was run on the TCR CDR3. TCRdb processed the multiplex PCR reads anew with MiXCR; each CDR3 protein has one entry. The sample has approximately 370,000 distinct CDR3 sequences, about a sixth seen once. Source material: blood. The receptors here all came from a woman aged 25 to 39 with Graves' hyperthyroidism that later progressed to Graves' ophthalmopathy.

The rearrangement links TRBV20-1 to TRBJ2-3; the D gene is possibly TRBD2 (5 bases). Trimming removed 6 bases at V and 0 bases at J, with 13 bases between. From germline, CDR1 is DFQATT and CDR2 SNEGSKA (reference sequence). The CDR3 loop spans 14 amino acids. CDR3 residues: CSAGDISSTDTQYF. For the CDR3, the DNA is TGCAGTGCGGGAGACATTTCTAGCACAGATACGCAGTATTTT.

V usage is TRBV4-1 and J usage is TRBJ2-7; D is undetermined. The CDR3 is 13 residues long. V lost 0 bases, J lost 6 bases, and 9 bases lay in between. In germline, CDR1 is MGHRA, CDR2 YSYEKL. The CDR3 DNA is TGCGCCAGCAGCCAAGATCTGGCGACCGAGCAGTACTTC. Residues: CASSQDLATEQYF.

The V and J genes are TRBV20-1 and TRBJ1-6, with TRBD1 identical over 7 bases. Germline V gene lookup returns CDR1 DFQATT and CDR2 SNEGSKA (reference sequence). This CDR3 is 10 amino acids long. V lost 0 bases to trimming and J lost 17 bases; unmatched junction nucleotides: 1. The CDR3 nucleotides are TGCAGTGCTAGAGAAGGGACAGTCCACTTT. Encoded protein: CSAREGTVHF.

This clonotype was counted only a few times. This chain links TRBV7-9 with TRBJ1-1; D perhaps matches TRBD1 (5 bases). The length of the CDR3 is 14 residues. CDR1 and CDR2 (germline): SEHNR, FQNEAQ (reference sequence). Between the trimmed V and J ends, which lost 4 bases and 4 bases, there was a span of 13 bases. The CDR3 region is CASSWGSGVTEAFF. The CDR3, as DNA: TGTGCCAGCAGCTGGGGGTCGGGGGTCACTGAAGCTTTCTTT.

This clonotype was recorded a few times. The chain employs TRBV7-9 and TRBJ1-3; D might be TRBD1 (5 bases). The length of the CDR3 is 16 residues. V was shortened by 4 bases and J by 1 base, with 14 bases between the two germline ends. The V gene's germline CDR1 is SEHNR and CDR2 FQNEAQ (reference sequence). The CDR3 sequence: CASSSFWGGSGNTIYF. The CDR3, as DNA: TGTGCCAGCAGCTCATTCTGGGGCGGTTCTGGAAACACCATATATTTT. The full variable domain, completed using reference TRBV7-9 and TRBJ1-3, is DTGVSQNPRHKITKRGQNVTFRCDPISEHNRLYWYRQTLGQGPEFLTYFQNEAQLEKSRLLSDRFSAERPKGSFSTLEIQRTEQGDSAMYLCASSSFWGGSGNTIYFGEGSWLTVV.

The chain links TRBV27 to TRBJ1-2; 7 bases are shared with TRBD1. V lost 5 bases and J lost 8; bases outside the gene matches: 20. The CDR3 is 17 residues long. Germline loops: CDR1 MNHEY, CDR2 SMNVEV (reference sequence). The DNA for the CDR3 is TGTGCCAGCAGTAGCAGGCAGGGGGAGAGGAGCTATGGCGGCTACACCTTC. Its translation: CASSSRQGERSYGGYTF.

In this sample, this clonotype turned up many times. The V and J genes are TRBV28 and TRBJ2-6, with 7 positions matching TRBD1. This CDR3 contains 18 residues. CDR1 and CDR2 from the germline V gene are MDHEN and SYDVKM. The V and J ends lost 5 bases and 4 bases, in that order; junction bases with no gene match: 14. The CDR3 DNA follows: TGTGCCAGCAGTCGAACTCGATACAGGGGTAGGGGGGCCAACGTCCTGACTTTC. Amino acid sequence: CASSRTRYRGRGANVLTF. The full variable domain, its missing parts supplied by reference TRBV28 and TRBJ2-6, is DVKVTQSSRYLVKRTGEKVFLECVQDMDHENMFWYRQDPGLGLRLIYFSYDVKMKEKGDIPEGYSVSREKKERFSLILESASTNQTSMYLCASSRTRYRGRGANVLTFGAGSRLTVL.

V gene TRBV14 combines with J gene TRBJ2-5, with TRBD2 identical over 8 bases. The length of the CDR3 is 22 residues. CDR1 and CDR2 from the germline V gene are SGHDN and FVKESK. The V and J ends lost 0 bases and 1 base, in that order; junction bases with no gene match: 22. CDR3 residues: CASSQDDPSTFLTAGAQETQYF. DNA of the CDR3: TGTGCCAGCAGCCAAGATGATCCTTCGACTTTCCTAACAGCGGGGGCCCAAGAGACCCAGTACTTC.

This clonotype has ten or more counts. The chain combines TRBV20-1 with TRBJ1-2, with D unclear. The germline V gene has CDR1 DFQATT and CDR2 SNEGSKA (reference sequence). The V end was cut by 5 bases, the J end by 4 bases, with 17 bases between. This CDR3 is built from 14 residues. The DNA of the CDR3 is TGCAGTGCTGGCCCCCAAGAAAACTCCTATGGCTACACCTTC. It yields the protein CSAGPQENSYGYTF.

This clonotype was seen ten or more times. The genes are TRBV12-3 or TRBV12-4 and TRBJ2-1; TRBD2 aligns across 11 bases. The CDR3 extends over 15 amino acids. V shed 7 bases and J 4 bases; nucleotides not matched to a gene: 6. CDR3 protein: CASTSLAGDYNEQFF. For the CDR3, the DNA is TGTGCCAGCACCTCACTAGCGGGGGATTACAATGAGCAGTTCTTC.

This clonotype was seen repeatedly, ten times or more. The genes are TRBV9 and TRBJ2-5; 8 bases are shared with TRBD1. Germline V gives CDR1 SGDLS, CDR2 YYNGEE. V shed 2 bases, J shed 4 bases, and the junction held 10 bases outside the gene matches. This CDR3 is 16 amino acids long. The CDR3 region has the DNA TGTGCCAGCAGCGTCGGGACAGGCCGCCGAGGAGAGACCCAGTACTTC. Translated: CASSVGTGRRGETQYF.

This clonotype was counted between two and nine times. V gene TRBV6-2 or TRBV6-3 combines with J gene TRBJ1-3, with D possibly TRBD1 on 6 matching bases. CDR1 is MNHEY and CDR2 is SVGEGT in the germline V gene. This CDR3 has 15 residues. V gave up 0 bases and J gave up 3 bases, with 9 bases separating them. CDR3 loop: CASSYSGQSGNTIYF. For the CDR3, the DNA is TGTGCCAGCAGTTACTCTGGACAGAGTGGAAACACCATATATTTT.